This is a list of T cell receptor beta chains from one sample in a study of T cell responses to AZD1222 COVID-19 vaccine. The table came from immunoSEQ multiplex PCR; TCRdb's copy has only in-frame clones and leaves some out. In the table there are roughly 160,000 clones, approximately 90% of which are singletons. The sequences come from peripheral blood, collected 28 days after the second AZD1222 dose. The source of these receptors is an adult who received the AZD1222 COVID-19 vaccine. The CDR3 runs from the conserved cysteine through the conserved F or W. A D gene is named only where the DNA matches it firmly. Clone size is given for some rows only: seen once, a few or many times, or a class if the clone is expanded.

CASSYSYRAKGGYTF | TGTGCCAGCAGTTACTCCTATCGGGCAAAGGGGGGCTACACCTTC | TRBV13 | . | TRBJ1-2 | .
CASSNFETQYF | TGTGCCAGTTCCAATTTTGAGACCCAGTACTTC | TRBV6-5 | . | TRBJ2-5 | .
CASSPGTVNTEAFF | TGTGCCAGCAGCCCCGGGACAGTGAACACTGAAGCTTTCTTT | TRBV6-5 | TRBD1 | TRBJ1-1 | .
CSVGGRHYGEKLFF | TGCAGCGTGGGGGGGAGGCACTACGGGGAAAAACTGTTTTTT | TRBV29-1 | . | TRBJ1-4 | .
CASSSWEKAGNTIYF | TGTGCCAGCAGCTCCTGGGAAAAGGCTGGAAACACCATATATTTT | TRBV7-9 | . | TRBJ1-3 | .
CASSPGQVSYEQYF | TGTGCCAGCAGCCCGGGACAGGTATCCTACGAGCAGTACTTC | TRBV14 | TRBD1 | TRBJ2-7 | .
CAEGANTGELFF | TGTGCCGAAGGGGCTAACACCGGGGAGCTGTTTTTT | TRBV12-3/TRBV12-4 | . | TRBJ2-2 | .
CACRLRDYGYTF | TGTGCCTGCCGGTTGAGGGACTATGGCTACACCTTC | TRBV30 | . | TRBJ1-2 | .
CAISATLAEAFF | TGTGCCATCAGTGCTACCTTAGCTGAAGCTTTCTTT | TRBV10-3 | . | TRBJ1-1 | .
CASSGDENYGYTF | TGTGCCAGCTCAGGAGACGAGAACTATGGCTACACCTTC | TRBV18 | . | TRBJ1-2 | .
CASSTPPQPQHF | TGTGCCAGCAGCACCCCCCCTCAGCCCCAGCATTTT | TRBV12-3/TRBV12-4 | . | TRBJ1-5 | .
CASSFRQGTDTQYF | TGTGCCAGCAGTTTCCGTCAGGGCACAGATACGCAGTATTTT | TRBV6-5 | . | TRBJ2-3 | .
CASSIWTGNLVNSPLHF | TGTGCCAGCAGTATCTGGACAGGGAATTTAGTTAATTCACCCCTCCACTTT | TRBV27 | TRBD1 | TRBJ1-6 | .
CASSTRQGTLQYF | TGTGCCAGCAGCACCCGACAGGGCACCCTTCAGTACTTC | TRBV12-3/TRBV12-4 | TRBD1 | TRBJ2-4 | .
CASSSLGTSHEQYF | TGCGCCAGCAGCAGCCTTGGGACTTCCCACGAGCAGTACTTC | TRBV5-1 | . | TRBJ2-7 | .
CASRPRQGGPGELFF | TGTGCCAGCAGACCTCGACAGGGGGGACCCGGGGAGCTGTTTTTT | TRBV7-6 | TRBD1 | TRBJ2-2 | .
CASSFGTALGNTIYF | TGTGCCAGCAGCTTCGGGACAGCTTTGGGAAACACCATATATTTT | TRBV7-8 | TRBD1 | TRBJ1-3 | .
CASSGGSETQYF | TGTGCCAGCAGCGGGGGTTCCGAGACCCAGTACTTC | TRBV11-1 | . | TRBJ2-5 | .
CSITSGGSGETQYF | TGCAGCATCACTAGCGGGGGTTCAGGAGAGACCCAGTACTTC | TRBV29-1 | TRBD2 | TRBJ2-5 | .
CASSWGLTGQYF | TGTGCCAGCAGCTGGGGACTTACCGGGCAGTACTTC | TRBV5-6 | . | TRBJ2-7 | .
CACGGANTGELFF | TGTGCTTGTGGCGGCGCGAACACCGGGGAGCTGTTTTTT | TRBV5-6 | . | TRBJ2-2 | .
CAVLGGTNTEAFF | TGCGCCGTCCTCGGGGGGACGAACACTGAAGCTTTCTTT | TRBV10-2 | . | TRBJ1-1 | .
CASSLGTPSSYNEQFF | TGTGCTAGCAGCTTAGGGACCCCGAGCTCCTACAATGAGCAGTTCTTC | TRBV7-7 | . | TRBJ2-1 | once
CASSPGTGIYGYTF | TGTGCCAGCAGCCCCGGGACAGGAATTTATGGCTACACCTTC | TRBV5-6 | TRBD1 | TRBJ1-2 | .
CASSHGQGGGNTIYF | TGTGCCAGCAGTCACGGACAGGGCGGGGGGAACACCATATATTTT | TRBV6-6 | TRBD1 | TRBJ1-3 | .
CASSQGASSYNSPLHF | TGTGCCAGCAGCCAAGGGGCATCATCCTATAATTCACCCCTCCACTTT | TRBV3-1/TRBV3-2 | . | TRBJ1-6 | .
CASSRGSQETQYF | TGTGCCAGCAGTCGTGGGAGCCAAGAGACCCAGTACTTC | TRBV2 | . | TRBJ2-5 | .